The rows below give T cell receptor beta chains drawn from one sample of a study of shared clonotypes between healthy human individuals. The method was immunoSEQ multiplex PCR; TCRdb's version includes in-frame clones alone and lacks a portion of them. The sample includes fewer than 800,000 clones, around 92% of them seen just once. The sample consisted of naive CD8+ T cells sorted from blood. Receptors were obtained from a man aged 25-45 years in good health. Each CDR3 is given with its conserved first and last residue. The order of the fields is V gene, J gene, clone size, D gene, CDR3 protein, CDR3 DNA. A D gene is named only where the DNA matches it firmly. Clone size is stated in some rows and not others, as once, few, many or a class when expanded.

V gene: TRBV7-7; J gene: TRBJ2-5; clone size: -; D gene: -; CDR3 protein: CASSLEIAGSRQTQYF; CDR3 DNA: TGTGCTAGCAGCTTAGAAATAGCAGGATCCAGGCAGACCCAGTACTTC
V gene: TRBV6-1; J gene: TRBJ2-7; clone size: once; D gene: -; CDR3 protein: CASSSEEGSYEQYF; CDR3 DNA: TGTGCCAGCAGTTCAGAGGAGGGCTCCTACGAGCAGTACTTC
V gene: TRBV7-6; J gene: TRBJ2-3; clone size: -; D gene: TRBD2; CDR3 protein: CASSWTSGISTDTQYF; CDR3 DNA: TGTGCCAGCAGCTGGACTAGCGGGATTTCGACAGATACGCAGTATTTT
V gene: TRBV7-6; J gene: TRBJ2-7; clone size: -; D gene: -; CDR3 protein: CASSLEGDYEQYF; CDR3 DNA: TGTGCCAGCAGCTTAGAGGGGGACTACGAGCAGTACTTC
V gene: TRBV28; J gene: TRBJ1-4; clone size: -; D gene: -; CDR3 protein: CASSPDRPNEKLFF; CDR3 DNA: TGTGCCAGCAGCCCCGACAGACCTAATGAAAAACTGTTTTTT
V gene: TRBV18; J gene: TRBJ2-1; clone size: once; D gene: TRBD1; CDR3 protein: CASSRLRQGATPSSYNEQFF; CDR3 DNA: TGTGCCAGCTCACGACTCAGACAGGGGGCTACCCCAAGCTCCTACAATGAGCAGTTCTTC
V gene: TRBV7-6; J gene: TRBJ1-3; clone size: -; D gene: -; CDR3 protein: CASSPQIHRAVGNTIYF; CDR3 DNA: TGTGCCAGCAGCCCCCAGATTCACAGGGCGGTTGGAAACACCATATATTTT
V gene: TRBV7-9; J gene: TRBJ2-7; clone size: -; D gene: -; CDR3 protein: CASSLVGDMNYEQYF; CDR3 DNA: TGTGCCAGCAGCTTAGTCGGGGACATGAACTACGAGCAGTACTTC
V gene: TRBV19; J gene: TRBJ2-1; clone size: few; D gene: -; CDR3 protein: CASISLGNEQFF; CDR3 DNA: TGTGCCAGCATCAGCCTCGGCAATGAGCAGTTCTTC
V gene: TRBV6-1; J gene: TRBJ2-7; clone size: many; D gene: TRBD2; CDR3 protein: CASSEELAGAYEQYF; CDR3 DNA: TGTGCCAGCAGTGAAGAACTAGCGGGAGCCTACGAGCAGTACTTC
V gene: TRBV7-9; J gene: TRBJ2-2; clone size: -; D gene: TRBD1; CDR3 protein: CASSTPGQGYPGELFF; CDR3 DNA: TGTGCCAGCAGCACGCCGGGACAGGGTTACCCCGGGGAGCTGTTTTTT
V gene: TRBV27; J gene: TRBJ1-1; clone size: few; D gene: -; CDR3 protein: CASSTHLGADQAFF; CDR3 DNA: TGTGCCAGCAGTACACATCTCGGGGCAGACCAAGCTTTCTTT
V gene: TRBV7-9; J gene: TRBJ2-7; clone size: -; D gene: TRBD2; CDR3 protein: CASSLSGRAYEQYF; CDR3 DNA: TGTGCCAGCAGCCTGAGCGGGAGAGCCTACGAGCAGTACTTC
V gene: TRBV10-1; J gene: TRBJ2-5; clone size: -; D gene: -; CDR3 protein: CASLTGESVKRTQYF; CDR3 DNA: TGCGCCAGCTTAACGGGCGAAAGTGTCAAGAGGACCCAGTACTTC
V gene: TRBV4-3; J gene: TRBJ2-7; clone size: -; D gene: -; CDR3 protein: CASSPEREAYEQYF; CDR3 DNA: TGCGCCAGCAGCCCAGAAAGGGAAGCCTACGAGCAGTACTTC
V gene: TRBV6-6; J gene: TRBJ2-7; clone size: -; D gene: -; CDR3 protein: CASSARGGQNEQYF; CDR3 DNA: TGTGCCAGCAGTGCCAGGGGAGGGCAAAACGAGCAGTACTTC
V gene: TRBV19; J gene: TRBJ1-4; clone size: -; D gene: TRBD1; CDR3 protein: CASANTGEREKLFF; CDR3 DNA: TGTGCCAGCGCTAATACAGGGGAACGGGAAAAACTGTTTTTT
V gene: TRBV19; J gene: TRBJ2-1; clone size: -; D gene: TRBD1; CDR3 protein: CASRPGQGAKDEQFF; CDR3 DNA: TGTGCCAGTAGACCCGGGCAGGGGGCTAAGGATGAGCAGTTCTTC
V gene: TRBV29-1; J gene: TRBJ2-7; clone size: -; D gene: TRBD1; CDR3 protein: CSVEVRTGHEQYF; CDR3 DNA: TGCAGCGTTGAAGTTCGGACAGGACACGAGCAGTACTTC
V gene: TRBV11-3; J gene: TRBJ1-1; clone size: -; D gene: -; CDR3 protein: CASSSTANTEAFF; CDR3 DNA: TGTGCCAGCAGTTCTACAGCGAACACTGAAGCTTTCTTT
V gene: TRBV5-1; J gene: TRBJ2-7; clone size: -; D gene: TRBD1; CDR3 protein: CASSGVGQGFKDEQYF; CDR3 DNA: TGCGCCAGCAGCGGGGTAGGACAGGGTTTCAAGGACGAGCAGTACTTC
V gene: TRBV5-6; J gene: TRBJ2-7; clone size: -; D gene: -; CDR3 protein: CASSLTRFLSYEQYF; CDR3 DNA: TGTGCCAGCAGCTTAACCAGGTTTCTCTCCTACGAGCAGTACTTC
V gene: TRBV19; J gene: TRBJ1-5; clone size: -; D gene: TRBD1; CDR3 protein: CASMDREVLIAGLSNQPQHF; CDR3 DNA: TGTGCCAGTATGGACAGGGAGGTCCTTATAGCGGGTCTTAGCAATCAGCCCCAGCATTTT
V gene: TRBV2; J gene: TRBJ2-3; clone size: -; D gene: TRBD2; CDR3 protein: CASSDLAGGPYTDTQYF; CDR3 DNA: TGTGCCAGCAGTGACCTGGCGGGAGGGCCCTACACAGATACGCAGTATTTT
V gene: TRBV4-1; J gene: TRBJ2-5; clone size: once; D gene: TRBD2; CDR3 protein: CASSQTATGLAGETQYF; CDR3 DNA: TGCGCCAGCAGCCAAACTGCTACGGGACTAGCTGGGGAGACCCAGTACTTC
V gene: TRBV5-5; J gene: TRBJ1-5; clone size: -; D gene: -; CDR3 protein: CASSLIPGLRNDQPQHF; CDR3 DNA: TGTGCCAGCAGCTTGATACCGGGACTACGCAACGATCAGCCCCAGCATTTT
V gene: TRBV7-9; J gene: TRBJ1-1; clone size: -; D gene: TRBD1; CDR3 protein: CASSDPARTGRIGAEAFF; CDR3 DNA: TGTGCCAGCAGCGACCCCGCGCGGACAGGTCGAATCGGTGCTGAAGCTTTCTTT
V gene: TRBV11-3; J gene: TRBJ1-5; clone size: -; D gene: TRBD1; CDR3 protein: CASSLDQHRGIRGNQPQHF; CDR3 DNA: TGTGCCAGCAGCTTAGATCAGCACAGGGGAATACGCGGCAATCAGCCCCAGCATTTT
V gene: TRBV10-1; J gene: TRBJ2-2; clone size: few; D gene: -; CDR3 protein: CASSRDSANTGELFF; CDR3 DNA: TGCGCCAGCAGCCGGGACTCCGCGAACACCGGGGAGCTGTTTTTT
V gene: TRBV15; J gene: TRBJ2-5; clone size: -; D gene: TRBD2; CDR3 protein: CATSRLLAGGPRETQYF; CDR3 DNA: TGTGCCACCAGCCGTCTACTAGCGGGAGGGCCTCGGGAGACCCAGTACTTC
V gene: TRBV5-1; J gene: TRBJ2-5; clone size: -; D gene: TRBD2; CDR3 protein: CASSDTSGQETQYF; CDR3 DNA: TGCGCCAGCAGCGACACTAGCGGTCAAGAGACCCAGTACTTC
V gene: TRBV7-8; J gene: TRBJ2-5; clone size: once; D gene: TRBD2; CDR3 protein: CASSLTRLAEETQYF; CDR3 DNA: TGTGCCAGCAGCTTAACGAGACTAGCAGAAGAGACCCAGTACTTC
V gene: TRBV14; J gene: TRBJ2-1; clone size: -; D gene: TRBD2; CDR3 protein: CASSQLAGGGGHYNEQFF; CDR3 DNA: TGTGCCAGCAGCCAACTAGCGGGAGGGGGAGGGCACTACAATGAGCAGTTCTTC
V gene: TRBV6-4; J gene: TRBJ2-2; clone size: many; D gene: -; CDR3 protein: CASSDRDTGELFF; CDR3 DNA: TGTGCCAGCAGTGACAGGGACACCGGGGAGCTGTTTTTT
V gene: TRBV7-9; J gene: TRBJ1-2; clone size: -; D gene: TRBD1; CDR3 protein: CASPKTGGANYGYTF; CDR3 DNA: TGTGCCTCCCCCAAGACAGGGGGAGCTAACTATGGCTACACCTTC
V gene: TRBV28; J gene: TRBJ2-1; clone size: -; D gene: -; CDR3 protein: CASSLWRVPPNNEQFF; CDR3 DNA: TGTGCCAGCAGTTTATGGCGGGTCCCCCCCAACAATGAGCAGTTCTTC
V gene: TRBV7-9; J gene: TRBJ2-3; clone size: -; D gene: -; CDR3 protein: CASVASGGYSTDTQYF; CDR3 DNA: TGTGCCAGCGTGGCTTCCGGGGGCTATAGCACAGATACGCAGTATTTT
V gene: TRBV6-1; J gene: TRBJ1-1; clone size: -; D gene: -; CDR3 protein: CASSDWGLNTEAFF; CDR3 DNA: TGTGCCAGCAGTGATTGGGGACTGAACACTGAAGCTTTCTTT
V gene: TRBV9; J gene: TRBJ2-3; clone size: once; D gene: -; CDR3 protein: CASSVGVSASTDTQYF; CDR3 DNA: TGTGCCAGCAGCGTAGGGGTTAGCGCTAGCACAGATACGCAGTATTTT
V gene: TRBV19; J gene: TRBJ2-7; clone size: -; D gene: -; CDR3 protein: CASSMSGVDEQYF; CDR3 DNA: TGTGCCAGTAGTATGTCAGGGGTGGACGAGCAGTACTTC
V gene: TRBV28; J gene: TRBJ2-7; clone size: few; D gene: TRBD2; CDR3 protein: CASSFRTSGYEQYF; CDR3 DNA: TGTGCCAGCAGTTTTAGGACTAGCGGCTACGAGCAGTACTTC
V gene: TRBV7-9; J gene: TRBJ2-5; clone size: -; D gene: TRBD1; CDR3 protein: CASSHARTGEETQYF; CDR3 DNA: TGTGCCAGCAGCCATGCTCGGACAGGGGAGGAGACCCAGTACTTC
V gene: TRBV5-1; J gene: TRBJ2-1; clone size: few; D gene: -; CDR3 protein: CASRDEGGVHEQFF; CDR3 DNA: TGCGCCAGCAGGGACGAGGGCGGGGTCCATGAGCAGTTCTTC
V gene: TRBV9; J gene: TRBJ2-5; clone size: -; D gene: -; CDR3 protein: CASSVVTGGTQYF; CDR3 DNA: TGTGCCAGCAGCGTAGTCACCGGGGGGACCCAGTACTTC
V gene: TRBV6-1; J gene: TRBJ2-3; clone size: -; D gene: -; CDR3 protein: CASSEGLDPTDTQYF; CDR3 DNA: TGTGCCAGCAGTGAAGGTCTAGATCCCACAGATACGCAGTATTTT
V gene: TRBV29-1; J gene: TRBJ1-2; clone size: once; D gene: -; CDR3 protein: CSSFAGGRDYGYTF; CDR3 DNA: TGCAGCTCCTTCGCCGGGGGTAGAGACTATGGCTACACCTTC
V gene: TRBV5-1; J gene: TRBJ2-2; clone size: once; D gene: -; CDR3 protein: CASSAEQGRAVTGELFF; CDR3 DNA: TGCGCCAGCAGCGCAGAACAGGGCCGAGCGGTTACCGGGGAGCTGTTTTTT
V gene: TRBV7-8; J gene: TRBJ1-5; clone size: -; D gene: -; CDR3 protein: CASRPGGQEPQHF; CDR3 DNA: TGTGCCAGCAGACCCGGGGGGCAGGAGCCCCAGCATTTT
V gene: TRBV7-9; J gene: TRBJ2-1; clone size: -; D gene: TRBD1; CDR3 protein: CASSPTGGEGRNEQFF; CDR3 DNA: TGTGCCAGCAGTCCGACAGGGGGCGAGGGGAGGAATGAGCAGTTCTTC
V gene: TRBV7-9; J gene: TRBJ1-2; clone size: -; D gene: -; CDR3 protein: CASSLSTGIYGYTF; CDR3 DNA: TGTGCCAGCAGCTTAAGTACCGGGATCTATGGCTACACCTTC
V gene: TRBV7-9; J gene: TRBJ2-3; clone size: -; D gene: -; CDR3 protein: CASSLPTDTINPDTQYF; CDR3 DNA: TGTGCCAGCAGCTTACCTACAGATACCATCAATCCAGATACGCAGTATTTT
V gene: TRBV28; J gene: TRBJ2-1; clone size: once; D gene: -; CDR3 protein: CASSPLASYNEQFF; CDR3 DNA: TGTGCCAGCAGCCCCCTGGCGTCCTACAATGAGCAGTTCTTC
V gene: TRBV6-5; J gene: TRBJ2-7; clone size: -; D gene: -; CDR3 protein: CASSYSVPGVREQYF; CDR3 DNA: TGTGCCAGCAGTTACTCGGTCCCAGGGGTTAGGGAGCAGTACTTC
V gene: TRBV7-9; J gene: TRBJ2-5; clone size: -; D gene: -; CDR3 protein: CASSSGGKGARNAETQYF; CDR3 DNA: TGTGCCAGCAGTTCAGGGGGGAAGGGCGCGAGGAATGCAGAGACCCAGTACTTC
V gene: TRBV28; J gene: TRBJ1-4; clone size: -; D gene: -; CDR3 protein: CASSFRGRDGGKLFF; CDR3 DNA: TGTGCCAGCAGTTTCCGGGGTAGGGACGGGGGAAAACTGTTTTTT
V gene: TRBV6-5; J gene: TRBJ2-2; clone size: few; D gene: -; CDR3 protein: CASSYGENTGELFF; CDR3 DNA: TGTGCCAGCAGTTACGGGGAAAACACCGGGGAGCTGTTTTTT
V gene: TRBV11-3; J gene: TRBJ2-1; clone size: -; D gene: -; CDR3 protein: CASSLVGGTLSYNEQFF; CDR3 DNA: TGTGCCAGCAGCTTAGTAGGCGGTACACTCTCCTACAATGAGCAGTTCTTC
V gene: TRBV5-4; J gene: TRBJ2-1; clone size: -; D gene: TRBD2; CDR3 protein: CASSSLAGEQFF; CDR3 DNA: TGTGCCAGCAGCTCACTAGCGGGTGAGCAGTTCTTC
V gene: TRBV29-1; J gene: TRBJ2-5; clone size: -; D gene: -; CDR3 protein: CSVNGAGTIFAETQYF; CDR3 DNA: TGCAGCGTTAATGGGGCCGGGACAATCTTTGCAGAGACCCAGTACTTC
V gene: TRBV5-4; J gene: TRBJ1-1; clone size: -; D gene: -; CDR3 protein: CASSLGGADTEAFF; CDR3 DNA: TGTGCCAGCAGCTTGGGGGGGGCGGACACTGAAGCCTTCTTT